Below, 17 T cell receptor beta chains from the same sample are listed, as sequenced in a study of blood T cell repertoires in COVID-19. Profiling relied on immunoSEQ multiplex PCR, and the TCRdb table lists in-frame clones only, not all of them. The sample includes 250,000 to 350,000 clones, 87% of them seen just once. The material sequenced was PBMCs or T cells enriched from blood (not recorded which). The receptors shown here come from a woman in her twenties or thirties who had recovered from COVID-19.

The rearrangement links TRBV28 to TRBJ1-5; perhaps TRBD1 as D (5 bases). The CDR3 consists of 14 residues. The V gene's germline CDR1 is MDHEN and CDR2 SYDVKM. The V and J ends lost 4 bases and 5 bases respectively, with 12 bases between them. CDR3 sequence reads: CASSSDSLDQPQHF. The CDR3 nucleotides are TGTGCCAGCAGTTCTGACAGTCTCGATCAGCCCCAGCATTTT.

This rearrangement joins TRBV27 to TRBJ1-6; 7 bases map to TRBD1. This CDR3 contains 14 residues. Trimming removed 1 base from V and 9 bases from J; junction bases left unmatched: 3. CDR1 is MNHEY and CDR2 is SMNVEV in the germline V gene (reference sequence). The CDR3 loop is CASSLYRGPSPLHF. The CDR3 nucleotides are TGTGCCAGCAGTTTATATAGGGGGCCTTCACCCCTCCACTTT.

J is TRBJ2-1 and V is TRBV3-1 (or the pseudogene TRBV3-2); TRBD2 matches 9 bases. V gave up 6 bases and J gave up 8 bases; unmatched junction bases: 8. The germline CDR1 and CDR2 sequences are LGHDT and YNNKEL (reference sequence). The CDR3 runs to 14 residues. CDR3 protein: CASRSRGGDYEQFF. As DNA, the CDR3 is TGTGCCAGCAGATCGCGGGGGGGCGATTATGAGCAGTTCTTC.

This chain links TRBV4-3 with TRBJ2-7, with 8 bases fitting TRBD2. Germline CDR1 and CDR2: LGHNA and YSLEER. With 4 bases clipped from V and 0 bases from J, the junction kept 5 bases outside the gene matches. The CDR3 covers 15 residues. CDR3 in amino acids: CASSLSGGSSYEQYF. DNA of the CDR3: TGCGCCAGCAGCCTGAGCGGGGGAAGCTCCTACGAGCAGTACTTC.

This chain uses TRBV6-1 with TRBJ1-1; D is undetermined. V dropped 1 base and J dropped 11 bases, with 5 bases sitting between them. This CDR3 spans 10 amino acids. Germline CDR1 MNHNS, CDR2 SASEGT. CDR3 nucleotide sequence: TGTGCCAGCAGTGAAGATCGGGCTTTCTTT. It translates to CASSEDRAFF.

The gene calls are TRBV19 and TRBJ1-2; TRBD1 matches 8 bases. The V gene's germline CDR1 is LNHDA and CDR2 SQIVND (reference sequence). Losses at the gene ends were 7 bases for V and 4 bases for J; bases not matched to a gene: 11. The CDR3 has 15 amino acids. CDR3 sequence: CASNLRRGQAYGYTF. CDR3 sequence (DNA): TGTGCCAGTAACCTTAGAAGGGGACAGGCCTATGGCTACACCTTC.

The V gene is TRBV4-3, the J gene TRBJ1-2; D gene ambiguous. Trimming stripped 0 bases from V and 2 bases from J, with 16 bases between. Germline V gene sequence: CDR1 LGHNA, CDR2 YSLEER. The CDR3 extends over 17 amino acids. The CDR3 DNA sequence: TGCGCCAGCAGCCAAGATGATTTGCGGGGATGGAACTATGGCTACACCTTC. Its protein is CASSQDDLRGWNYGYTF.

This clone has a handful of counts. The CDR3 coding sequence is TGTGCCAGCAGCGCGGGACAGCTATATGGCTACACCTTC. Translation gives CASSAGQLYGYTF. The rearrangement uses TRBV7-9 and TRBJ1-2; TRBD1 matches at 7 bases. CDR1 is SEHNR, CDR2 FQNEAQ, per germline (reference sequence). The J segment lost 5 bases and the V segment lost 5 bases, leaving 5 bases of the junction unmatched. CDR3 size: 13 residues.

The rearrangement joins TRBV5-4 to TRBJ1-1, with D possibly TRBD1 on 5 matching bases. The germline V gene has CDR1 SGHNT and CDR2 YYREEE (reference sequence). Trimming took 1 base from V and 1 from J, leaving 8 bases between them. The CDR3 covers 14 residues. The CDR3, as DNA: TGTGCCAGCAGCTTGCCCAGGGAGAACACTGAAGCTTTCTTT. This encodes CASSLPRENTEAFF. Complete variable domain (other parts from reference TRBV5-4 and TRBJ1-1): ETGVTQSPTHLIKTRGQQVTLRCSSQSGHNTVSWYQQALGQGPQFIFQYYREEENGRGNFPPRFSGLQFPNYSSELNVNALELDDSALYLCASSLPRENTEAFFGQGTRLTVV.

A few counts support this clone. This chain connects TRBV7-8 to TRBJ1-6; D is ambiguous. The germline CDR1 and CDR2 sequences are SGHVS and FQNEAQ. Trimming shortened V by 2 bases and J by 8 bases, and 13 bases separated the two germline ends. This CDR3 comprises 15 residues. The CDR3 here is CASSLSPARDSPLHF. In DNA form, the CDR3 reads TGTGCCAGCAGCTTATCTCCCGCTCGGGATTCACCCCTCCACTTT.

The gene calls are TRBV27 and TRBJ1-2; tentatively, D is TRBD1 (6 bases). Germline values: CDR1 MNHEY, CDR2 SMNVEV (reference sequence). The CDR3 is 13 residues long. Trimming removed 5 bases at V and 7 bases at J, with 14 bases between. The CDR3 sequence is CASSPQGPGGYTF. Written as DNA, the CDR3 is TGTGCCAGCAGTCCCCAGGGGCCTGGTGGCTACACCTTC.

The chain joins TRBV6-5 to TRBJ1-2, with D hard to call. V lost 6 bases and J lost 8, with 13 bases in between. Looked up from germline, CDR1 is MNHEY and CDR2 is SVGAGI. The CDR3 is 12 amino acids. CDR3 nucleotides: TGTGCCAGCAGGCCTCTGGGCGCGGGCTACACCTTC. This translates into CASRPLGAGYTF.

The table lists this clone with a count of one. V gene TRBV27 combines with J gene TRBJ2-1, with TRBD1 matching over 7 bases. Looked up from germline, CDR1 is MNHEY and CDR2 is SMNVEV (reference sequence). The trim removed 8 bases at V and 9 bases at J, leaving 7 bases unmatched. The CDR3 has 12 residues. The CDR3 is CASGGQWGEQFF. In DNA, the CDR3 is TGTGCCAGCGGGGGACAGTGGGGTGAGCAGTTCTTC.

V is TRBV5-1 and J is TRBJ2-7, with 8 positions matching TRBD2. CDR3 size: 16 residues. Trimming cost V 0 bases and J 4 bases; bases outside gene matches: 9. Germline lookup yields CDR1 SGHRS and CDR2 YFSETQ. DNA of the CDR3: TGCGCCAGCAGCTTGGGAGGCGGGGGGCTCGGATACGAGCAGTACTTC. Translating gives CASSLGGGGLGYEQYF. Together with reference TRBV5-1 and TRBJ2-7, the CDR3 gives the full variable domain: KAGVTQTPRYLIKTRGQQVTLSCSPISGHRSVSWYQQTPGQGLQFLFEYFSETQRNKGNFPGRFSGRQFSNSRSEMNVSTLELGDSALYLCASSLGGGGLGYEQYFGPGTRLTVT.

V gene TRBV7-8 combines with J gene TRBJ2-3; the match to TRBD2 covers 10 bases. The trim removed 2 bases at V and 4 bases at J, leaving 6 bases unmatched. This CDR3 spans 16 amino acids. Germline-derived CDR1 and CDR2 are SGHVS and FQNEAQ. The CDR3 nucleotides are TGTGCCAGCAGCTTAATGGCCAGCGGGGGGGCAGATACGCAGTATTTT. Amino acids: CASSLMASGGADTQYF.

This sequence joins TRBV29-1 and TRBJ2-3; 9 nucleotides align to TRBD2. Germline CDR1 SQVTM, CDR2 ANQGSEA. This CDR3 has 13 residues. Trimming at V came to 4 bases and at J to 6 bases, leaving 5 bases not matched to a gene. As DNA, the CDR3 is TGCAGCGTTGCCAGCGGGGGGAGGGATACGCAGTATTTT. Translated, it gives CSVASGGRDTQYF.

CDR3 residues: CSVMGQGGSYEQYF. The CDR3 DNA is TGCAGCGTGATGGGACAGGGGGGTTCCTACGAGCAGTACTTC. This chain uses TRBV29-1 with TRBJ2-7; 11 positions match TRBD1. Germline CDR1 is SQVTM and CDR2 is ANQGSEA. This CDR3 has 14 residues. The J segment lost 1 base and the V segment lost 6 bases, leaving 5 bases of the junction unmatched.